A single sample is the source of the 10 T cell receptor beta chains below, sequenced in a study of blood T cell repertoires in COVID-19. Clones were read by immunoSEQ multiplex PCR, and TCRdb kept only the in-frame ones, dropping some. Found here are 150,000 or so clones, 86% of them singletons; the top ten hold around 4.5%. Material for sequencing was PBMCs or T cells enriched from blood (not recorded which). The source of these receptors is a man aged 45-65 years who had recovered from COVID-19.

Here the CDR3 reads CATSDLMGLEGKDTQYF. The DNA for the CDR3 is TGTGCCACCAGTGATTTGATGGGACTAGAGGGTAAGGATACGCAGTATTTT. This chain uses TRBV24-1 with TRBJ2-3; 8 bases fit TRBD2. The junction had 10 bases not matched to a gene; V was cut back by 0 bases and J by 6 bases. Looked up from germline, CDR1 is KGHDR and CDR2 is SFDVKD. This CDR3 is 17 amino acids long.

The chain's CDR3 is CASSQAVPRAGYTF. The CDR3 DNA reads as TGTGCCAGCAGCCAAGCCGTCCCCAGGGCGGGCTACACCTTC. The rearrangement joins TRBV3-1 (or the pseudogene TRBV3-2) to TRBJ1-2, with D perhaps TRBD1 (5 bases). CDR3 length: 14 residues. Germline CDR1 LGHDT, CDR2 YNNKEL (reference sequence). The V end was cut by 1 base, the J end by 8 bases, with 14 bases between.

This clone was seen just once. V gene TRBV5-4 combines with J gene TRBJ2-5; TRBD2 matches 8 bases. The length of the CDR3 is 15 residues. The ends lost 4 bases at V and 5 bases at J; junction bases unmatched: 10. The germline V gene encodes CDR1 SGHNT and CDR2 YYREEE (reference sequence). The CDR3 reads CASSPAGTSHETQYF. DNA for the CDR3: TGTGCCAGCAGCCCGGCCGGGACTAGTCACGAGACCCAGTACTTC.

The chain recombines TRBV29-1 with TRBJ2-5; D is uncertain. The CDR3 loop spans 13 amino acids. Trimming left V 5 bases short and J 0 bases short, with 10 bases between. CDR1 and CDR2 (germline): SQVTM, ANQGSEA. The CDR3 loop is CSVQAAYQETQYF. CDR3 coding DNA: TGCAGCGTTCAGGCTGCCTACCAAGAGACCCAGTACTTC.

The chain recombines TRBV2 with TRBJ2-1; 11 bases agree with TRBD2. Germline CDR1 SNHLY, CDR2 FYNNEI. V trimming: 6 bases; J trimming: 0 bases; junction bases outside the gene matches: 1. The CDR3 covers 15 residues. The CDR3 sequence: CASRLAGASYNEQFF. The CDR3 DNA is TGTGCCAGCAGACTAGCGGGGGCCTCCTACAATGAGCAGTTCTTC.

The gene calls are TRBV29-1 and TRBJ2-3, with D tentatively TRBD1 (6 bases). The germline CDR1 and CDR2 sequences are SQVTM and ANQGSEA. CDR3 length: 12 amino acids. V dropped 7 bases and J dropped 4 bases, with 12 bases sitting between them. Written as DNA, the CDR3 is TGCAGCGCCGAGGGGGTCGCAGATACGCAGTATTTT. It specifies CSAEGVADTQYF.

The chain employs TRBV4-3 and TRBJ2-1; 9 nucleotides line up with TRBD2. Germline V gives CDR1 LGHNA, CDR2 YSLEER. The CDR3 is made up of 17 amino acids. Germline trimming cut 0 bases from V and 7 bases from J; bases unmatched to any gene: 10. In DNA, the CDR3 is TGCGCCAGCAGCCAAGAGTTGATAGCGGGAGTATATAATGAGCAGTTCTTC. It codes for CASSQELIAGVYNEQFF.

The chain has TRBV5-1 and TRBJ2-2; TRBD2 aligns across 10 bases. Germline CDR1 and CDR2: SGHRS and YFSETQ. The CDR3 has 15 amino acids. The V segment lost 0 bases and the J segment 8 bases; nucleotides outside the gene matches: 4. CDR3 protein: CASSLDLAGAGELFF. In nucleotides, the CDR3 is TGCGCCAGCAGCTTGGACCTAGCGGGGGCTGGGGAGCTGTTTTTT.

The chain joins TRBV25-1 to TRBJ1-2; tentatively, D is TRBD1 (6 bases). The germline V and J ends were trimmed by 5 bases and 3 bases, with 13 bases remaining between them. Germline CDR1 MGHDK, CDR2 SYGVNS. This CDR3 is 14 amino acids long. The CDR3 sequence: CASSRQENYYGYTF. In DNA, the CDR3 is TGTGCCAGCAGTCGACAGGAGAACTACTATGGCTACACCTTC.

The chain couples TRBV28 to TRBJ2-5, with D perhaps matching TRBD2 (6 bases). The CDR3 has 14 amino acids. The V and J ends lost 7 bases and 2 bases respectively, with 14 bases between them. In germline, CDR1 is MDHEN, CDR2 SYDVKM. The CDR3 here is CASTSRTIQETQYF. CDR3 nucleotides: TGTGCCAGCACCTCGAGGACTATTCAAGAGACCCAGTACTTC.